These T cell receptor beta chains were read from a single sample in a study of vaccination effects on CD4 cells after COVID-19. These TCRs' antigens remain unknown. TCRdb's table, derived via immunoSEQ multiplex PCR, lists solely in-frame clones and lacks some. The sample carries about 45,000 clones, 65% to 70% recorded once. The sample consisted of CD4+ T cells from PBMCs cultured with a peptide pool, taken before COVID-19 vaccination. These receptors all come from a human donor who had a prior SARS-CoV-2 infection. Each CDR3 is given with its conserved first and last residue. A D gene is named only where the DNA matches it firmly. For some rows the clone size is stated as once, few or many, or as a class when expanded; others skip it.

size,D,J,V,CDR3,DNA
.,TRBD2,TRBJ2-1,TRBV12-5,CASARTSGSLGEQFF,TGTGCTAGTGCCCGGACTAGCGGGAGTCTGGGTGAGCAGTTCTTC
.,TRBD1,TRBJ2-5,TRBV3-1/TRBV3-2,CASSQEWDRGQQETQYF,TGTGCCAGCAGCCAAGAATGGGACAGGGGCCAACAAGAGACCCAGTACTTC
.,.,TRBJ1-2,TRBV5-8,CASSVGTEYGYTF,TGTGCCAGCAGCGTAGGGACGGAGTATGGCTACACCTTC
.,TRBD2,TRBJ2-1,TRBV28,CASSALAGGYNEQFF,TGTGCCAGCAGTGCACTAGCGGGAGGGTACAATGAGCAGTTCTTC
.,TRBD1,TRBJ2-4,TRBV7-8,CASSPIVRDRVWIQYF,TGTGCCAGCAGCCCCATAGTCCGGGACAGGGTATGGATTCAGTACTTC
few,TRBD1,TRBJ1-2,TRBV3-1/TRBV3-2,CASSQVVQGADGYTF,TGTGCCAGCAGCCAAGTAGTACAGGGGGCGGATGGCTACACCTTC
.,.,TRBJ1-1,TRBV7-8,CASSLGATRNTEAFF,TGTGCCAGCAGCTTAGGCGCTACTAGGAACACTGAAGCTTTCTTT
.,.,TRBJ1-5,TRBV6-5,CASSPFPDQPQHF,TGTGCCAGCAGCCCCTTTCCGGATCAGCCCCAGCATTTT
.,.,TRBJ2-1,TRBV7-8,CASSLIGGTYNEQFF,TGTGCCAGCAGCTTAATAGGAGGCACCTACAATGAGCAGTTCTTC
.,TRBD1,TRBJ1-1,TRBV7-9,CAAGQGMNTEAFF,TGTGCTGCGGGACAGGGAATGAACACTGAAGCTTTCTTT
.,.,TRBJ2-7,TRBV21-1,CASSPDLTLDRVGCEQYF,TGTGCCAGCAGCCCCGACCTGACTTTGGACAGGGTGGGGTGCGAGCAGTACTTC
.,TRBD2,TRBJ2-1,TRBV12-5,CASGLVRIGGYNEQFF,TGTGCTAGTGGTTTGGTACGAATCGGGGGGTACAATGAGCAGTTCTTC
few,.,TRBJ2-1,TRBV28,CASMEPPSSYNEQFF,TGTGCCAGCATGGAGCCCCCGAGCTCCTACAATGAGCAGTTCTTC
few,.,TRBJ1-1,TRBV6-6,CASRDGGLPEAFF,TGTGCCAGCAGGGACGGGGGGCTCCCTGAAGCTTTCTTT
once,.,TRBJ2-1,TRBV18,CASSSAQGGYNEQFF,TGTGCCAGCTCATCCGCCCAGGGGGGGTACAATGAGCAGTTCTTC
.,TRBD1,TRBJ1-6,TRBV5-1,CASSPGTGDNSPLHF,TGCGCCAGCAGCCCCGGGACAGGTGATAATTCACCCCTCCACTTT
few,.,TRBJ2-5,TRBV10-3,CAISESWGSETQYF,TGTGCCATCAGTGAGTCCTGGGGTTCAGAGACCCAGTACTTC
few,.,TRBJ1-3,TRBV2,CASSEARGNTIYF,TGTGCCAGCAGTGAAGCCCGCGGAAACACCATATATTTT
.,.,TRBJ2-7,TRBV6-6,CASRTGHYEQYF,TGTGCCAGCCGGACGGGGCACTACGAGCAGTACTTC
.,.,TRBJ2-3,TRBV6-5,CASSRQLTDTQYF,TGTGCCAGCAGCCGACAGTTAACAGATACGCAGTATTTT
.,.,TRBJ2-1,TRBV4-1,CASSQGQISYNEQFF,TGCGCCAGCAGCCAAGGGCAGATTTCCTACAATGAGCAGTTCTTC
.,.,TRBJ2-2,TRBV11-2,CASSLQSAAAGELFF,TGTGCCAGCAGCTTACAATCCGCTGCGGCCGGGGAGCTGTTTTTT
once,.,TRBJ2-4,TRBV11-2,CASSLDLQNKNIQYF,TGTGCCAGCAGCTTAGATCTACAGAACAAAAACATTCAGTACTTC
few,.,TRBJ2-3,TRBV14,CASSQARGARTTDTQYF,TGTGCCAGCAGCCAAGCTCGCGGGGCTCGCACCACAGATACGCAGTATTTT
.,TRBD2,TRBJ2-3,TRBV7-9,CASSSVAGGATDTQYF,TGTGCCAGCAGCTCAGTAGCGGGAGGGGCCACAGATACGCAGTATTTT
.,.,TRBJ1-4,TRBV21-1,CASSTKETGLYTATNEKLFF,TGTGCCAGCAGCACGAAAGAGACAGGGCTTTACACTGCAACTAATGAAAAACTGTTTTTT
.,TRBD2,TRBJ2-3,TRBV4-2,CASSHPLAGGTDTQYF,TGTGCCAGCAGCCACCCGCTAGCGGGGGGCACAGATACGCAGTATTTT
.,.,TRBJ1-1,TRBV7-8,CASSWAGPTNTEAFF,TGTGCCAGCAGCTGGGCCGGACCTACGAACACTGAAGCTTTCTTT
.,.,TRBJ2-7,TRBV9,CASSPTGTYYNEQYF,TGTGCCAGCAGCCCGACCGGGACCTATTACAACGAGCAGTACTTC